Included here is one TCR beta chain sequence, with context. The CDR3 totals 18 residues. Germline-derived CDR1 and CDR2 are KGHSH and LQKENI. Germline trimming cut 3 bases from V and 0 bases from J; bases unmatched to any gene: 9. PCR was performed using 60 Vbeta and 13 Jbeta primers. The method was immunoSEQ multiplex PCR; TCRdb's version includes in-frame clones alone and lacks a portion of them. The data hold approximately 220,000 clones, with roughly 79% observed a single time. The source of the sample is a study of cytomegalovirus exposure and HLA in healthy donors. This chain connects TRBV18 to TRBJ1-4, with 8 positions matching TRBD1. The material sequenced was PBMCs. The source is a male donor in good health and CMV-seronegative. CDR3 nucleotides: TGTGCCAGCTCACCTAGGACAGGGCGGGTGACAACTAATGAAAAACTGTTTTTT. Its protein is CASSPRTGRVTTNEKLFF.